The rows below give T cell receptor beta chains drawn from one sample of a study of blood T cell repertoires in COVID-19. This table comes from immunoSEQ multiplex PCR, and its TCRdb copy is limited to in-frame clones, with some not included. The repertoire holds fewer than 350,000 clones, 65% to 90% seen once, with roughly 13% in the top ten. Material: peripheral blood. The receptors shown here come from a woman aged 70-85 years with COVID-19, enrolled during active disease. CDR3s include the opening cysteine and the closing phenylalanine or tryptophan. The D gene is left open where the match is weak. The size of a clone is reported for some rows only, either as once, few or many, or as a class for expanded clones.

TRBV12-3/TRBV12-4	-	-	TRBJ1-5	TGTGCCAGCAGGATGGACAGCCATCAGCCCCAGCATTTT	CASRMDSHQPQHF
TRBV7-9	TRBD1	once	TRBJ1-5	TGTGCCAGCAGCTCTTCCCGGGACAGCCCTAATCAGCCCCAGCATTTT	CASSSSRDSPNQPQHF
TRBV7-2	-	-	TRBJ1-1	TGTGCCAGCAGCTCTGGGGCCGACACTGAAGCTTTCTTT	CASSSGADTEAFF
TRBV19	-	-	TRBJ1-3	TGTGCCAGCGCACAGGATAGCTCTGGAAACACCATATATTTT	CASAQDSSGNTIYF
TRBV30	-	-	TRBJ1-2	TGTGCCTGGAGCCTCCCGTTAGACTATGGCTACACCTTC	CAWSLPLDYGYTF
TRBV24-1	-	-	TRBJ2-5	TGTGCCACCAGTGAACTCGACGGGGGAGTCGAGACCCAGTACTTC	CATSELDGGVETQYF
TRBV6-5	TRBD1	many	TRBJ1-2	TGTGCCAGCGGAACAGGGGGTCCTGGCTACACCTTC	CASGTGGPGYTF
TRBV5-1	-	-	TRBJ1-3	TGCGCCAGCAGCTCCCCCCAAGGAAACACCATATATTTT	CASSSPQGNTIYF
TRBV2	-	-	TRBJ1-1	TGTGCCAGCAGTGAGGCAAGGGGAAGGAACACTGAAGCTTTCTTT	CASSEARGRNTEAFF
TRBV30	-	-	TRBJ2-1	TGTGCCTGGAGCGCCCATCTCGGGAGCAATGAGCAGTTCTTC	CAWSAHLGSNEQFF
TRBV6-2/TRBV6-3	TRBD2	-	TRBJ2-1	TGTGCCAGCAGTTTAGCTAGCGGGGAGTACAATGAGCAGTTCTTC	CASSLASGEYNEQFF
TRBV12-3/TRBV12-4	-	-	TRBJ1-3	TGTGCCAGCAGTCTAGGAGGCCGAAACACCATATATTTT	CASSLGGRNTIYF
TRBV7-3	-	-	TRBJ1-1	TGTGCCAGCAGCTTGAGCCCCCAGGGGAACACTGAAGCTTTCTTT	CASSLSPQGNTEAFF
TRBV9	TRBD1	-	TRBJ2-2	TGTGCCAGCAGCGTAAGCGGACAGGGGGGCGCCGGGGAGCTGTTTTTT	CASSVSGQGGAGELFF
TRBV3-1/TRBV3-2	TRBD1	-	TRBJ2-5	TGTGCCAGCAGCCTACGACGACAGGGAGCGGAGACCCAGTACTTC	CASSLRRQGAETQYF